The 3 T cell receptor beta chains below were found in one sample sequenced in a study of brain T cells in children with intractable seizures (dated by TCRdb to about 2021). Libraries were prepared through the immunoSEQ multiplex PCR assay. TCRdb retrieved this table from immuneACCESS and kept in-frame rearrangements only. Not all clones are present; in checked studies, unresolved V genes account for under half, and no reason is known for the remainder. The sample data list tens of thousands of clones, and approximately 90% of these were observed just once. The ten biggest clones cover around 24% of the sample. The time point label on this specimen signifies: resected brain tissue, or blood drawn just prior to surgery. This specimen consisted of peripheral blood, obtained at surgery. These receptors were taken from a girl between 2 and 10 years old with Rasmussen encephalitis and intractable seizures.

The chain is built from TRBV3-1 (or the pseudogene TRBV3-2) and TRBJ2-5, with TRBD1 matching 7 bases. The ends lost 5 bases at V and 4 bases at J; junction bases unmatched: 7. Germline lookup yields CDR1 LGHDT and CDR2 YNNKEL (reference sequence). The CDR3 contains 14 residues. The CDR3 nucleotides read TGTGCCAGCAGCGGGGAACAGGGGCGAGAGACCCAGTACTTC. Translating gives CASSGEQGRETQYF.

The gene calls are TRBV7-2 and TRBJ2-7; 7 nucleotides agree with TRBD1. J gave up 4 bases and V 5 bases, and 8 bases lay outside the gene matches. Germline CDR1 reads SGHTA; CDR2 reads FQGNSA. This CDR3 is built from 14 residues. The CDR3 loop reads CASSGSGTAYEQYF. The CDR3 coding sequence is TGTGCCAGCAGCGGCTCAGGGACAGCTTACGAGCAGTACTTC.

CDR3 sequence reads: CASYSGRADEQFF. CDR3 bases: TGTGCCAGCTACAGCGGGCGGGCCGATGAGCAGTTCTTC. The chain uses TRBV6-5 and TRBJ2-1; D is perhaps TRBD2 (6 bases). The germline V gene has CDR1 MNHEY and CDR2 SVGAGI. V lost 8 bases and J 8 bases, leaving 16 bases between the germline ends. The CDR3 runs 13 residues.